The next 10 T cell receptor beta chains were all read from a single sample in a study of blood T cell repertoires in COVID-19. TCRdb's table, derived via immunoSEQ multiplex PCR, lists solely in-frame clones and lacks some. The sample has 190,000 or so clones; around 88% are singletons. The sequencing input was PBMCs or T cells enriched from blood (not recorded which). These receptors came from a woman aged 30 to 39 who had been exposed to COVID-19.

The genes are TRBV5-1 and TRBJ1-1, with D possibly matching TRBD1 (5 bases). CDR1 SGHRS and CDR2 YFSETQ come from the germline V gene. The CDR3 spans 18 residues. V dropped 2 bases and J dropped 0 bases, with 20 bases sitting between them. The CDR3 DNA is TGCGCCAGCAGCTTTGGGAGTCCGGGGAGGGGAATGAACACTGAAGCTTTCTTT. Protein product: CASSFGSPGRGMNTEAFF.

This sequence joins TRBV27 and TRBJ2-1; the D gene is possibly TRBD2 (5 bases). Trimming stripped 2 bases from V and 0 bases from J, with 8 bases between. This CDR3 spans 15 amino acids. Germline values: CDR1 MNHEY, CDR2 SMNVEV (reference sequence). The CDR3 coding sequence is TGTGCCAGCAGTTTAGGACTTAGCTCCTACAATGAGCAGTTCTTC. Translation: CASSLGLSSYNEQFF.

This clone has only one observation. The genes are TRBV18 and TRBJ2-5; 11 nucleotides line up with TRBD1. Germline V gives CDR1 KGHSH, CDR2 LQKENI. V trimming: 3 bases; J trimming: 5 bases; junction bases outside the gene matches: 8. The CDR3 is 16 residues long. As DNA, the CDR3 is TGTGCCAGCTCACCTTCCGGGACAGGGGGGCCCGAGACCCAGTACTTC. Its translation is CASSPSGTGGPETQYF.

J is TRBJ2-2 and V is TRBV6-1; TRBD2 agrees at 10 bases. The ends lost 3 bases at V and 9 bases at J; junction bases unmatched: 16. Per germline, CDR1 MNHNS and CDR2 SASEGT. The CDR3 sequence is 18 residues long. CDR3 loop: CASSDRLAGEPLRRELFF. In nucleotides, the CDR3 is TGTGCCAGCAGTGATCGCCTAGCGGGGGAACCGTTGCGCCGGGAGCTGTTTTTT.

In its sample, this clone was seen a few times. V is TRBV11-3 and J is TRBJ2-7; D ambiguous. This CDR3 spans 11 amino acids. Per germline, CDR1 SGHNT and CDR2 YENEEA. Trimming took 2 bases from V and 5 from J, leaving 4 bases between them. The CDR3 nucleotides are TGTGCCAGCAGCTTATCTAACGAGCAGTACTTC. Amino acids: CASSLSNEQYF.

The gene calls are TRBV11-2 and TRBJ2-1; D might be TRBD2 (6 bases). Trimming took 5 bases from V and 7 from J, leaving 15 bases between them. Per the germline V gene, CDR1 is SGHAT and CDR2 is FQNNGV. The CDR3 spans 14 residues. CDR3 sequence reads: CASSPSRDGNEQFF. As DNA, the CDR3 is TGTGCCAGCAGCCCGTCGCGGGACGGAAATGAGCAGTTCTTC.

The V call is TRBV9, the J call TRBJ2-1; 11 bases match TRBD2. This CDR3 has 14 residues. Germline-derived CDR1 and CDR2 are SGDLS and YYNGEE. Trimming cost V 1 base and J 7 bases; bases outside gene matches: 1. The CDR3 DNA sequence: TGTGCCAGCAGCGTATTAGCGGGGGGGAATGAGCAGTTCTTC. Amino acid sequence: CASSVLAGGNEQFF.

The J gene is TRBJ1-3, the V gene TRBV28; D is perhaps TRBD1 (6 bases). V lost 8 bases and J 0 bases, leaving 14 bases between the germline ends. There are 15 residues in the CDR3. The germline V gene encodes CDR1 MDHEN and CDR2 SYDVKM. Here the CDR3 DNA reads TGTGCCAGCTACCCCGGGGACAACTCTGGAAACACCATATATTTT. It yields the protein CASYPGDNSGNTIYF.

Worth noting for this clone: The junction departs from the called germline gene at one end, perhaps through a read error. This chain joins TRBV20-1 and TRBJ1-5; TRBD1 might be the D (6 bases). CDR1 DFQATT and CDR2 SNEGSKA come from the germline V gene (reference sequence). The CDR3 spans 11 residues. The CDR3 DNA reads TGCAGTGCTAGTTTAGGGGGGGGAGAGAATTTT. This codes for CSASLGGGENF.

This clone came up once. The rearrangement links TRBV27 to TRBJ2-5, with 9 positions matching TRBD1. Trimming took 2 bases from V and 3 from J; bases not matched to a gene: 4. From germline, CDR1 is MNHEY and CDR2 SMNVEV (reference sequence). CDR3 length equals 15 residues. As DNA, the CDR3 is TGTGCCAGCAGTTTAAGGACAGGGGTGGAAGAGACCCAGTACTTC. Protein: CASSLRTGVEETQYF.